This TCR beta chain is drawn from a study of blood T cell repertoires in COVID-19. Study context: COVID-19 samples, acute and convalescent, were from the United States, Italy and Spain. T cells, B-cell-depleted T cells, or PBMCs provided the cDNA or gDNA that served as material.

Germline CDR1 and CDR2: MNHNY and SVGAGI (reference sequence). This CDR3 region has 16 residues. Trimming took off 2 bases at V and 4 bases at J, with 15 bases between the two ends. How the authors handled the data: Estimation of nucleated cell counts relied on the amplification of reference gene primers. Method: immunoSEQ multiplex PCR; TCRdb's copy keeps in-frame clones and lacks some. V and J calls and clone size are copied from that table; D and trimming were computed from the DNA. The data contain 250,000 or so clones, 90% of them singletons. The chain combines TRBV6-6 with TRBJ1-5; a weak D match, TRBD1 (5 bases). Sequences were obtained from peripheral blood. The sequence was obtained from an older woman with COVID-19, enrolled during active disease. CDR3 bases: TGTGCCAGCAGTTACGATTTCGACAGTCGAAATCAGCCCCAGCATTTT. Translating it yields CASSYDFDSRNQPQHF.